The 23 T cell receptor beta chains listed next were all sequenced from one sample in a study of relationships among human T cell subsets. TCR alpha and beta CDR3s were amplified from mRNA by semiquantitative ARM-PCR. Tagged nested gene-specific primers were used first, then communal superprimers amplified exponentially. Each CDR3 protein is one row after TCRdb ran MiXCR on the multiplex PCR reads. The sample consists of approximately 13,000 distinct CDR3 sequences, roughly 60% of them appearing once. CD4+ cells were positively selected first, then anti-CD25 beads isolated CD4+CD25+ regulatory T cells. Material for sequencing was Tregs sorted from blood. Every receptor here comes from a man aged 40-49 years in good health.

The chain recombines TRBV7-9 with TRBJ2-3; D is perhaps TRBD1 or TRBD2 (7 bases each). The CDR3 covers 16 residues. Germline V lookup: CDR1 SEHNR, CDR2 FQNEAQ (reference sequence). Trimming cost V 5 bases and J 4 bases, with 19 bases left between them. Here the CDR3 DNA reads TGTGCCAGCAGCACAGGGGCAGGAGCGGGATCAGATACGCAGTATTTT. Its translation: CASSTGAGAGSDTQYF. Filled out from reference TRBV7-9 and TRBJ2-3, the complete variable domain reads DTGVSQNPRHKITKRGQNVTFRCDPISEHNRLYWYRQTLGQGPEFLTYFQNEAQLEKSRLLSDRFSAERPKGSFSTLEIQRTEQGDSAMYLCASSTGAGAGSDTQYFGPGTRLTVL.

This chain uses TRBV5-4 with TRBJ2-1, with 14 bases fitting TRBD2. The CDR3 extends over 16 amino acids. The germline CDR1 and CDR2 sequences are SGHNT and YYREEE (reference sequence). V was pared by 4 bases and J by 10 bases, with 10 bases of the junction left unmatched. The CDR3 region has the DNA TGTGCCAGCAGCGGGGGGACTAGCGGGAGATTCGGGGAGCAGTTCTTC. Amino acid sequence: CASSGGTSGRFGEQFF.

V and J are TRBV5-1 and TRBJ2-1, with 13 bases matching TRBD2. Germline V gene data show CDR1 as SGHRS and CDR2 as YFSETQ. Losses at the gene ends were 2 bases for V and 10 bases for J; bases not matched to a gene: 12. The CDR3 is made up of 17 amino acids. CDR3 amino acids: CASSFGTSGEPNGEQFF. The CDR3 nucleotides read TGCGCCAGCAGCTTCGGGACTAGCGGGGAACCGAATGGAGAGCAGTTCTTC.

The V gene is TRBV6-5, the J gene TRBJ2-1; 8 positions agree with TRBD1. Germline V CDR1 and CDR2: MNHEY, SVGAGI. The CDR3 is made up of 17 amino acids. The trim removed 0 bases at V and 5 bases at J, leaving 9 bases unmatched. The CDR3 nucleotides read TGTGCCAGCAGTTACTCGAGTGGCAGGGGGCTGCACAATGAGCAGTTCTTC. Its protein product is CASSYSSGRGLHNEQFF.

The rearrangement uses TRBV11-2 and TRBJ2-1; D ambiguous. Germline CDR1 SGHAT, CDR2 FQNNGV. V shed 0 bases and J shed 8 bases, with 5 bases lying between them. The CDR3 has 12 residues. CDR3 nucleotides: TGTGCCAGCAGCTTAGATCGCGATGAGCAGTTCTTC. It yields the protein CASSLDRDEQFF.

This sequence joins TRBV20-1 and TRBJ2-1; 11 bases are a match to TRBD2. Germline loops: CDR1 DFQATT, CDR2 SNEGSKA (reference sequence). V dropped 6 bases and J dropped 10; count of bases not matched to a gene: 14. This CDR3 has 15 amino acids. Here the CDR3 reads CSAQNRLAGSGEQFF. Written as DNA, the CDR3 is TGCAGTGCGCAGAATCGACTAGCGGGATCTGGAGAGCAGTTCTTC.

The V call is TRBV7-6, the J call TRBJ2-1, with D possibly TRBD2 on 6 matching bases. V dropped 5 bases and J dropped 11 bases, with 16 bases sitting between them. CDR1 and CDR2 (germline): SGHVS, FNYEAQ. CDR3 length: 13 residues. CDR3 loop: CASSPRGAGKQFF. The CDR3 bases are TGTGCCAGCAGCCCCCGCGGGGCCGGGAAGCAGTTCTTC.

This chain connects TRBV6-6 to TRBJ1-5; 9 nucleotides agree with TRBD1. Germline CDR1 is MNHNY and CDR2 is SVGAGI (reference sequence). Trimming removed 5 bases from V and 7 bases from J; junction bases left unmatched: 6. This CDR3 comprises 14 residues. The CDR3: CASSPRTGVQPQHF. CDR3 sequence (DNA): TGTGCCAGCAGTCCCCGGACAGGGGTCCAGCCCCAGCATTTT.

The chain carries TRBV5-6 and TRBJ1-1, with D perhaps matching TRBD1 (5 bases). The CDR3 is 14 residues long. The V end lost 0 bases, the J end lost 6 bases, and 12 bases lay between the germline ends. Germline V gene data show CDR1 as SGHDT and CDR2 as YYEEEE. The CDR3 DNA sequence: TGTGCCAGCAGCTTGGTCGGGGCCCCAGCTGAAGCTTTCTTT. It is translated as CASSLVGAPAEAFF.

This clonotype was counted only a few times. CDR3: CASSSSFGAYGYTF. The CDR3 DNA is TGTGCCAGCAGTTCTAGCTTCGGGGCCTATGGCTACACCTTC. V and J are TRBV12-3 or TRBV12-4 and TRBJ1-2; D is perhaps TRBD1 (5 bases). Trimming removed 4 bases at V and 4 bases at J, with 13 bases between. The CDR3 is 14 residues long.

The genes are TRBV7-6 and TRBJ2-3, with D unclear. In germline, CDR1 is SGHVS, CDR2 FNYEAQ. V was cut by 3 bases and J by 3 bases, with 4 bases left in between. The CDR3 length is 12 residues. The CDR3 loop reads CASSFLTDTQYF. The CDR3 coding sequence is TGTGCCAGCAGCTTCCTAACAGATACGCAGTATTTT.

This clonotype was seen a handful of times. The chain is built from TRBV5-1 and TRBJ1-1, with D tentatively TRBD1 (6 bases). CDR1 SGHRS and CDR2 YFSETQ come from the germline V gene. V was clipped by 4 bases and J by 2 bases, with 12 bases between them. CDR3 size: 14 residues. The CDR3 protein is CASSDQGQNTEAFF. Here the CDR3 DNA reads TGCGCCAGCAGCGATCAGGGACAAAACACTGAAGCTTTCTTT.

The gene calls are TRBV2 and TRBJ1-2, with TRBD1 as a possible D gene (5 bases). CDR3 size: 12 residues. CDR1 and CDR2 (germline): SNHLY, FYNNEI. Trimming removed 6 bases at V and 8 bases at J, with 13 bases between. CDR3 DNA: TGTGCCAGCAGGAGGGACCTTAGGGGCTACACCTTC. This sequence encodes CASRRDLRGYTF.

This clonotype was detected a few times. CDR3 nucleotide sequence: TGTGCCAGCAGTTTAAGCTCTCAAGGGGGCTACACCTTC. It yields the protein CASSLSSQGGYTF. The V and J genes are TRBV12-3 or TRBV12-4 and TRBJ1-2, with no clear D. This CDR3 region has 13 residues. Between the trimmed V and J ends, which lost 2 bases and 8 bases, there was a span of 12 bases.

Concerning this clonotype: One end of the junction varies from germline; a read error may be responsible. The rearrangement links TRBV4-1 to TRBJ2-5, with 8 bases that match TRBD2. Germline lookup yields CDR1 MGHRA and CDR2 YSYEKL. This CDR3 has 16 residues. Written as DNA, the CDR3 is TGTGCCAGCAGCCCGGGGACTAGTAGAAATGGTGAGACCCAGTACTTC. Its translation is CASSPGTSRNGETQYF.

The chain joins TRBV13 to TRBJ2-5; 9 bases agree with TRBD2. In germline, CDR1 is PRHDT, CDR2 FYEKMQ (reference sequence). The CDR3 contains 15 residues. The V segment lost 5 bases and the J segment 5 bases; nucleotides outside the gene matches: 9. CDR3 protein: CASSRLLAGGETQYF. CDR3 bases: TGTGCCAGCAGCCGTCTACTAGCGGGTGGTGAGACCCAGTACTTC. Based on the CDR3 plus reference TRBV13 and TRBJ2-5, the full variable domain is AAGVIQSPRHLIKEKRETATLKCYPIPRHDTVYWYQQGPGQDPQFLISFYEKMQSDKGSIPDRFSAQQFSDYHSELNMSSLELGDSALYFCASSRLLAGGETQYFGPGTRLLVL.

This clonotype occurred a few times. The chain carries TRBV2 and TRBJ2-7, with TRBD2 matching over 7 bases. The V segment lost 3 bases and the J segment 6 bases; nucleotides outside the gene matches: 5. Germline assignment: CDR1 SNHLY and CDR2 FYNNEI. The CDR3 runs to 13 residues. CDR3 region: CASSDGGGFEQYF. For the CDR3, the DNA is TGTGCCAGCAGTGATGGGGGAGGGTTCGAGCAGTACTTC. The whole variable domain, remainder taken from reference TRBV2 and TRBJ2-7, is EPEVTQTPSHQVTQMGQEVILRCVPISNHLYFYWYRQILGQKVEFLVSFYNNEISEKSEIFDDQFSVERPDGSNFTLKIRSTKLEDSAMYFCASSDGGGFEQYFGPGTRLTVT.

This clonotype was observed a handful of times. The rearrangement uses TRBV5-6 and TRBJ2-3; D gene uncertain. The CDR3 is 14 amino acids. The V gene lost 0 bases and the J gene lost 0 bases, with 5 bases spanning the gap. Germline CDR1 SGHDT, CDR2 YYEEEE. The DNA of the CDR3 is TGTGCCAGCAGCTTGGGCGCTAGCACAGATACGCAGTATTTT. Its translation is CASSLGASTDTQYF.

The rearrangement uses TRBV5-1 and TRBJ2-5; 12 bases are shared with TRBD2. CDR1 is SGHRS and CDR2 is YFSETQ in the germline V gene. This CDR3 spans 15 amino acids. V gave up 0 bases and J gave up 9 bases; unmatched junction bases: 6. The CDR3, as DNA: TGCGCCAGCAGCTTGGAGAGGCTAGCGGGGGGGTCCCAGTACTTC. Protein: CASSLERLAGGSQYF.

The chain combines TRBV6-1 with TRBJ2-5; D gene unclear. Germline V gene lookup returns CDR1 MNHNS and CDR2 SASEGT. The CDR3 covers 15 residues. The ends were cut back, 0 bases at V and 2 bases at J, with 10 bases in the middle. In DNA form, the CDR3 reads TGTGCCAGCAGTGAAGCTTACCCCCCACAAGAGACCCAGTACTTC. It codes for CASSEAYPPQETQYF.

The V and J genes are TRBV20-1 and TRBJ2-1; 11 bases match TRBD2. The CDR3 covers 13 residues. V was pared by 8 bases and J by 11 bases, with 11 bases of the junction left unmatched. Germline V CDR1 and CDR2: DFQATT, SNEGSKA (reference sequence). The CDR3 loop reads CSLGTSGFEKQFF. In DNA, the CDR3 is TGCAGTCTCGGGACTAGCGGTTTTGAGAAGCAGTTCTTC.

This clonotype was detected only once. This chain uses TRBV10-3 with TRBJ2-6; no clear D gene. V gave up 0 bases and J gave up 0 bases, with 6 bases separating them. Per germline, CDR1 ENHRY and CDR2 SYGVKD. The CDR3 is 16 residues long. The CDR3 reads CAISESPGSGANVLTF. CDR3 DNA sequence: TGTGCCATCAGTGAGTCCCCGGGCTCTGGGGCCAACGTCCTGACTTTC.

V gene TRBV7-9 combines with J gene TRBJ2-5; D might be TRBD1 or TRBD2, each matching 6 bases. Germline assignment: CDR1 SEHNR and CDR2 FQNEAQ (reference sequence). The CDR3 extends over 13 amino acids. The V end was cut by 5 bases, the J end by 5 bases, with 12 bases between. The CDR3 is CASSPRGPETQYF. Here the CDR3 DNA reads TGTGCCAGCAGCCCCCGGGGGCCCGAGACCCAGTACTTC. Full variable domain (outside the CDR3, taken from reference TRBV7-9 and TRBJ2-5): DTGVSQNPRHKITKRGQNVTFRCDPISEHNRLYWYRQTLGQGPEFLTYFQNEAQLEKSRLLSDRFSAERPKGSFSTLEIQRTEQGDSAMYLCASSPRGPETQYFGPGTRLLVL.